What follows is one TCR beta chain and its context. Its specificity is unknown. This record belongs to a study of vaccination and CD4 T cells after COVID-19. Study in general: Cells were stimulated with overlapping spike peptide pools from SARS-CoV-2, HCoV-NL63, HCoV-OC43 and HCoV-229E. Controls had a CEFX pool, an HIV-1 Nef pool, or no peptide added.

Regarding treatment: roughly ten-day PBMC culture with coronavirus spike peptide pools or control peptides (ViraFEST assay). Under 2.5 million PBMCs were grown per well alongside 7.5 to 10 IU/ml IL-2 and approximately 9.8 ug/ml peptide pools. Oncomine TCR Beta short-read sequencing was applied to DNA from cultured CD4+ T cells. It was cultured CD4+ T cells from which genomic DNA was extracted. In TCRdb, the PCR reads were re-called with MiXCR into one record per CDR3 protein. This table has fewer than 15,000 distinct CDR3 sequences, roughly 61% appearing once. CDR1 is SNHLY and CDR2 is FYNNEI in the germline V gene. This CDR3 spans 15 amino acids. V dropped 6 bases and J dropped 3; count of bases not matched to a gene: 7.

The source is a human donor who had recovered from COVID-19. The rearrangement links TRBV2 to TRBJ2-7, with 11 bases that match TRBD1. What was sequenced was CD4+ T cells from blood, cultured in vitro. The CDR3 sequence: CASSAGQGVFYEQYF. DNA of the CDR3: TGTGCCAGCAGCGCGGGACAGGGGGTTTTCTACGAGCAGTACTTC.